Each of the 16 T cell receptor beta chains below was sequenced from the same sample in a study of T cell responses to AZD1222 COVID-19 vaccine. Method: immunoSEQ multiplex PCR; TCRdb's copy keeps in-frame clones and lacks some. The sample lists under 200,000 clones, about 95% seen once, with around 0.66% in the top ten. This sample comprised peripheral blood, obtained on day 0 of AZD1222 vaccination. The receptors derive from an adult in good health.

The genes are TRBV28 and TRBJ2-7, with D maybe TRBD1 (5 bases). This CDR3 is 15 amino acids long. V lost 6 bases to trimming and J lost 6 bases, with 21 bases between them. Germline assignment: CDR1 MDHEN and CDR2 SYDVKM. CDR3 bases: TGTGCCAGCAGCCGCGCACCTCAGGGTCCCAGCGAGCAGTACTTC. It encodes CASSRAPQGPSEQYF. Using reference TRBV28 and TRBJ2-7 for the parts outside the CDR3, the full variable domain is DVKVTQSSRYLVKRTGEKVFLECVQDMDHENMFWYRQDPGLGLRLIYFSYDVKMKEKGDIPEGYSVSREKKERFSLILESASTNQTSMYLCASSRAPQGPSEQYFGPGTRLTVT.

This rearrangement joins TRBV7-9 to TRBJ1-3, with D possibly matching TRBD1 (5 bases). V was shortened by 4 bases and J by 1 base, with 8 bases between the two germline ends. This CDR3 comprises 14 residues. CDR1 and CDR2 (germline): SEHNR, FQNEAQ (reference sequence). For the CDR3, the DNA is TGTGCCAGCAGCTGGGACCCTTCTGGAAACACCATATATTTT. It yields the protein CASSWDPSGNTIYF.

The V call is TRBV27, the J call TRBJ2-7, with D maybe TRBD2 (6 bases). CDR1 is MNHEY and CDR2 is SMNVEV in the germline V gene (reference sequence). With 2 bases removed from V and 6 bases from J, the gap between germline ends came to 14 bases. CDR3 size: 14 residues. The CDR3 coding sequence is TGTGCCAGCAGTTTAGGCGGGACTCAGGGCGAGCAGTACTTC. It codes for CASSLGGTQGEQYF.

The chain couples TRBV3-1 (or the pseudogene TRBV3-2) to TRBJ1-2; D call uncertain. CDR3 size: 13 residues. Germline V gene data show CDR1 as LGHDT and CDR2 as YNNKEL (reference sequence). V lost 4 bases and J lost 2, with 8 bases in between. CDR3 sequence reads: CASSPGSNYGYTF. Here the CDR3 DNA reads TGTGCCAGCAGCCCGGGATCCAACTATGGCTACACCTTC.

DNA for the CDR3: TGTGCCATCTGGGCTGGGACCCGCAATGAGCAGTTCTTC. This codes for CAIWAGTRNEQFF. V usage is TRBV10-3 and J usage is TRBJ2-1; TRBD1 or TRBD2 may be the D gene (5 bases each). The V and J ends lost 8 bases and 6 bases respectively, with 14 bases between them. The CDR3 covers 13 residues. CDR1 and CDR2 from the germline V gene are ENHRY and SYGVKD.

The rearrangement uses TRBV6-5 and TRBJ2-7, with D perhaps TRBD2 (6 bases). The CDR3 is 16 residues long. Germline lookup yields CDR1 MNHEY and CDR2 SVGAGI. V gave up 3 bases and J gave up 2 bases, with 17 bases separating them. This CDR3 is CASSYSGGVKTYEQYF. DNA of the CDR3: TGTGCCAGCAGTTATAGCGGCGGGGTCAAAACCTACGAGCAGTACTTC.

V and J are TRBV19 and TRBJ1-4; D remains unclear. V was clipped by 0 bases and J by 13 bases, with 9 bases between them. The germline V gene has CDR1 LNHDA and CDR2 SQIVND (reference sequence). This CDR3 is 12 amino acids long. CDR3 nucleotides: TGTGCCAGTAGTATAGAGGGAGTAAGACTGTTTTTT. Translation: CASSIEGVRLFF. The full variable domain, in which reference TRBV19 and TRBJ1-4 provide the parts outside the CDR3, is DGGITQSPKYLFRKEGQNVTLSCEQNLNHDAMYWYRQDPGQGLRLIYYSQIVNDFQKGDIAEGYSVSREKKESFPLTVTSAQKNPTAFYLCASSIEGVRLFFGSGTQLSVL.

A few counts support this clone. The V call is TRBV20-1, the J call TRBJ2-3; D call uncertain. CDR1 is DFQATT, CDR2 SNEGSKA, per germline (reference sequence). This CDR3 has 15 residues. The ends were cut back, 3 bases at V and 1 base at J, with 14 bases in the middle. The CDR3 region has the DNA TGCAGTGCTAGTGACCTTGACTGGCGCACAGATACGCAGTATTTT. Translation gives CSASDLDWRTDTQYF.

The CDR3 reads CAWSAPGQRRRNTIYF. DNA for the CDR3: TGTGCCTGGAGTGCCCCGGGACAGAGAAGAAGAAACACCATATATTTT. This chain joins TRBV30 and TRBJ1-3; TRBD1 agrees at 7 bases. CDR1 and CDR2 from the germline V gene are GTSNPN and SVGIG (reference sequence). V lost 1 base, J lost 5 bases, and 11 bases stayed unmatched. The CDR3 runs 16 residues.

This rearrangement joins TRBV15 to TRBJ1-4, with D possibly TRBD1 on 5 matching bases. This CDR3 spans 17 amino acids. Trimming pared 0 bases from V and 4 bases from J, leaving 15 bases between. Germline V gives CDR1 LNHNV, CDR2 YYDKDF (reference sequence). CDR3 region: CATSRDRGWGLNEKLFF. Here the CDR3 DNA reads TGTGCCACCAGCAGAGATCGGGGATGGGGACTTAATGAAAAACTGTTTTTT.

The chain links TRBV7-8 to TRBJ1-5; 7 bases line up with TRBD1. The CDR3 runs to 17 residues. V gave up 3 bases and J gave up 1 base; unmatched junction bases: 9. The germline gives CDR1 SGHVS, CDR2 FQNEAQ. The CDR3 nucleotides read TGTGCCAGCAGCTTTACCGGGACAGCCATCAGCAATCAGCCCCAGCATTTT. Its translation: CASSFTGTAISNQPQHF.

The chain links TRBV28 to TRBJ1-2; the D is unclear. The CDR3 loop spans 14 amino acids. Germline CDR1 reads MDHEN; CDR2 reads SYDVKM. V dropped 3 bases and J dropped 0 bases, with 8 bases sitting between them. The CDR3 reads CASSFRGANYGYTF. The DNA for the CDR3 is TGTGCCAGCAGTTTCAGAGGAGCTAACTATGGCTACACCTTC.

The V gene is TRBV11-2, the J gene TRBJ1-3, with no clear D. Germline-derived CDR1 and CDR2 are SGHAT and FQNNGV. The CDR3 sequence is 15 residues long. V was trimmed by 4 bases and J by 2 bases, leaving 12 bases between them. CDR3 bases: TGTGCCAGCAGCTCGCGAGAGGCCCCTGGAAACACCATATATTTT. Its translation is CASSSREAPGNTIYF.

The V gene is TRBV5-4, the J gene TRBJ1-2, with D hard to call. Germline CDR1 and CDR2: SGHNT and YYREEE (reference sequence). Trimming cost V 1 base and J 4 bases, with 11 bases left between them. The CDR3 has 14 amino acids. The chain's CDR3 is CASSLFAGFYGYTF. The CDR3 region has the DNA TGTGCCAGCAGCTTGTTCGCGGGATTCTATGGCTACACCTTC.

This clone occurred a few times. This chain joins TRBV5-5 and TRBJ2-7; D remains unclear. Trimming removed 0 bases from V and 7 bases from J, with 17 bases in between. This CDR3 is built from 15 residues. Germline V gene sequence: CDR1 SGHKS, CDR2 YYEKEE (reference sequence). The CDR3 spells CASSLADTPLREQYF. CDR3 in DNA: TGTGCCAGCAGCTTGGCCGATACGCCCCTAAGGGAGCAGTACTTC.

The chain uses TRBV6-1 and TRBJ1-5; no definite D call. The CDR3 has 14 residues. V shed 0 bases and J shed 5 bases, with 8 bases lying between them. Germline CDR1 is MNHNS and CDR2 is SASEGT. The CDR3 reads CASSEAVGYQPQHF. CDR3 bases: TGTGCCAGCAGTGAAGCGGTAGGTTATCAGCCCCAGCATTTT.